The T cell receptor (beta chain) described here comes from a study of T cells after somatic rescue of genetic block. Here immunoSEQ multiplex PCR was the method, and the copy in TCRdb shows in-frame clones only, minus some. The sample shows tens of thousands of clones, just over 90% of them seen only once. This CDR3 contains 15 residues. V was cut by 1 base and J by 0 bases, with 5 bases left in between. Germline V lookup: CDR1 SGHNT, CDR2 YYREEE (reference sequence). Specimen: peripheral blood mononuclear cells (PBMCs). The chain combines TRBV5-4 with TRBJ2-6; no reliable D call. This TCR came from a man aged 40-55 years. In DNA form, the CDR3 reads TGTGCCAGCAGCTTGATAAGCTCTGGGGCCAACGTCCTGACTTTC. Translation gives CASSLISSGANVLTF. Full variable domain (outside the CDR3, taken from reference TRBV5-4 and TRBJ2-6): ETGVTQSPTHLIKTRGQQVTLRCSSQSGHNTVSWYQQALGQGPQFIFQYYREEENGRGNFPPRFSGLQFPNYSSELNVNALELDDSALYLCASSLISSGANVLTFGAGSRLTVL.